This entry lists 27 T cell receptor beta chains sequenced from one sample in a study of CD8 T cells in ankylosing spondylitis. TCRdb recomputed calls from the 5' RACE reads with MiXCR, one row per CDR3 protein. The sample yields some 340,000 distinct CDR3 sequences, 14% to 15% seen once. Sequencing used blood, either unsorted or a sorted T cell fraction (not recorded which). Source of these receptors: a male donor with ankylosing spondylitis or in good health (not recorded which).

At least ten counts were recorded for this clonotype. The J gene is TRBJ1-1, the V gene TRBV5-6; D call uncertain. CDR3 size: 13 residues. CDR1 and CDR2 (germline): SGHDT, YYEEEE. V lost 6 bases to trimming and J lost 1 base, with 10 bases between them. CDR3 amino acids: CASTWTGNTEAFF. The CDR3 nucleotides are TGTGCCAGCACCTGGACGGGGAACACTGAAGCTTTCTTT.

The rearrangement joins TRBV19 to TRBJ1-4; D remains unclear. This CDR3 region has 13 residues. Germline values: CDR1 LNHDA, CDR2 SQIVND (reference sequence). The germline V and J ends were trimmed by 8 bases and 3 bases, with 10 bases remaining between them. The CDR3, as DNA: TGTGCCAGTGCGGGGAGGTCTAATGAAAAACTGTTTTTT. This sequence encodes CASAGRSNEKLFF.

This clonotype was seen many times. The J gene is TRBJ2-2, the V gene TRBV5-6; no reliable D call. V was clipped by 1 base and J by 6 bases, with 10 bases between them. Germline loops: CDR1 SGHDT, CDR2 YYEEEE. This CDR3 is built from 14 residues. CDR3: CASSLIYRAGELFF. The CDR3, as DNA: TGTGCCAGCAGCTTGATTTATAGGGCCGGGGAGCTGTTTTTT.

This clonotype was recorded a few times. The chain recombines TRBV15 with TRBJ1-5; D gene uncertain. V was cut by 0 bases and J by 9 bases, with 6 bases left in between. The CDR3 length is 12 residues. From germline, CDR1 is LNHNV and CDR2 YYDKDF (reference sequence). CDR3 amino acids: CATSREDGPQHF. In DNA form, the CDR3 reads TGTGCCACCAGCAGAGAGGATGGGCCCCAGCATTTT.

In its sample, this clonotype was seen many times. The J gene is TRBJ1-2, the V gene TRBV5-1; maybe TRBD1 (5 bases). The CDR3 length is 13 residues. The germline V and J ends were trimmed by 3 bases and 8 bases, with 14 bases remaining between them. Germline V gene data show CDR1 as SGHRS and CDR2 as YFSETQ. CDR3 sequence: CASSSGDSQGYTF. CDR3 nucleotide sequence: TGCGCCAGCAGCTCAGGAGACAGTCAAGGCTACACCTTC.

This chain joins TRBV6-1 and TRBJ2-5, with 10 bases fitting TRBD2. Losses at the gene ends were 5 bases for V and 5 bases for J; bases not matched to a gene: 8. Germline CDR1 and CDR2: MNHNS and SASEGT. There are 15 residues in the CDR3. CDR3 nucleotide sequence: TGTGCCAGCAGTCCCCCAGCGGGAGGGCAGGAGACCCAGTACTTC. Its translation is CASSPPAGGQETQYF.

The rearrangement uses TRBV2 and TRBJ2-1; no clear D gene. The CDR3 is 13 amino acids. V lost 6 bases, J lost 3 bases, and 9 bases lay in between. Germline CDR1 and CDR2: SNHLY and FYNNEI. The CDR3 here is CASRPDVYNEQFF. The CDR3 DNA follows: TGTGCCAGCAGGCCGGACGTCTACAATGAGCAGTTCTTC. The entire variable domain, with the rest obtained from reference TRBV2 and TRBJ2-1, is as follows: EPEVTQTPSHQVTQMGQEVILRCVPISNHLYFYWYRQILGQKVEFLVSFYNNEISEKSEIFDDQFSVERPDGSNFTLKIRSTKLEDSAMYFCASRPDVYNEQFFGPGTRLTVL.

The rearrangement links TRBV19 to TRBJ1-5; no reliable D call. Germline V CDR1 and CDR2: LNHDA, SQIVND (reference sequence). The V gene lost 3 bases and the J gene lost 0 bases, with 15 bases spanning the gap. This CDR3 is built from 17 residues. CDR3 in DNA: TGTGCCAGTAGTATCGAGGGCTTGTCATATAGCAATCAGCCCCAGCATTTT. Translation gives CASSIEGLSYSNQPQHF.

This clonotype has a handful of counts. V usage is TRBV3-1 and J usage is TRBJ2-2; D is unresolved. The CDR3 runs to 12 residues. Germline loops: CDR1 LGHDT, CDR2 YNNKEL (reference sequence). The ends were cut back, 4 bases at V and 11 bases at J, with 11 bases in the middle. The CDR3 DNA reads TGTGCCAGCAGCCTTCGGTGGAGAGAGCTGTTTTTT. This gives the protein CASSLRWRELFF.

The chain joins TRBV7-9 to TRBJ1-4; 9 bases align to TRBD1. This CDR3 has 16 residues. Germline loops: CDR1 SEHNR, CDR2 FQNEAQ (reference sequence). V gave up 4 bases and J gave up 8 bases; unmatched junction bases: 11. For the CDR3, the DNA is TGTGCCAGCAGCTCTAGACAGGGACAGGGTGACGAAAAACTGTTTTTT. As protein: CASSSRQGQGDEKLFF.

This clonotype was seen many times. The rearrangement uses TRBV5-1 and TRBJ1-4; tentatively, D is TRBD1 (5 bases). This CDR3 contains 15 residues. Deletions cut 0 bases from V and 7 bases from J, with 13 bases between. Germline CDR1 reads SGHRS; CDR2 reads YFSETQ. Written as DNA, the CDR3 is TGCGCCAGCAGCTTGGAGAGGACTCAGGGTGAAAAACTGTTTTTT. Translation gives CASSLERTQGEKLFF.

This clonotype was observed a few times. V usage is TRBV5-1 and J usage is TRBJ2-3; 10 bases align to TRBD1. The CDR3 is made up of 16 amino acids. The trim removed 4 bases at V and 3 bases at J, leaving 8 bases unmatched. Germline loops: CDR1 SGHRS, CDR2 YFSETQ. The CDR3 DNA sequence: TGCGCCAGCAGCACGAGGACAGGGGGAGAGACAGATACGCAGTATTTT. Its protein is CASSTRTGGETDTQYF.

The CDR3 loop is CASSGDHLLYF. CDR3 bases: TGTGCCAGCAGTGGTGACCACCTGCTGTACTTC. The chain carries TRBV2 and TRBJ2-7; D remains ambiguous. This CDR3 spans 11 amino acids. CDR1 SNHLY and CDR2 FYNNEI come from the germline V gene. V was clipped by 4 bases and J by 12 bases, with 13 bases between them.

The chain joins TRBV3-1 to TRBJ2-5; 13 bases align to TRBD2. This CDR3 region has 16 residues. Trimming took 2 bases from V and 3 from J; bases not matched to a gene: 3. Per germline, CDR1 LGHDT and CDR2 YNNKEL (reference sequence). This CDR3 reads CASSQRGLAGKETQYF. CDR3 coding DNA: TGTGCCAGCAGCCAAAGGGGACTAGCGGGGAAAGAGACCCAGTACTTC.

This clonotype turned up a few times. The chain joins TRBV5-1 to TRBJ2-1; D is unclear. Germline values: CDR1 SGHRS, CDR2 YFSETQ. Trimming took off 0 bases at V and 9 bases at J, with 16 bases between the two ends. The CDR3 covers 15 residues. This CDR3 is CASSLDTALRGEQFF. The CDR3 DNA follows: TGCGCCAGCAGCTTGGATACAGCTCTTCGTGGTGAGCAGTTCTTC.

The rearrangement links TRBV5-1 to TRBJ2-1; the D gene is possibly TRBD1 (5 bases). The CDR3 is 13 residues long. The V end lost 4 bases, the J end lost 6 bases, and 11 bases lay between the germline ends. Germline V gives CDR1 SGHRS, CDR2 YFSETQ. The CDR3 protein is CASSAIGVNEQFF. The CDR3 nucleotides are TGCGCCAGCAGCGCCATAGGGGTCAATGAGCAGTTCTTC.

A few counts support this clonotype. The J gene is TRBJ1-1, the V gene TRBV4-2; 7 positions match TRBD1. V lost 0 bases, J lost 4 bases, and 5 bases stayed unmatched. Germline CDR1 and CDR2: LGHNA and YNFKEQ. The CDR3 loop spans 15 amino acids. Written as DNA, the CDR3 is TGTGCCAGCAGCCAAGAAGTAAGGGGGCCCACTGAAGCTTTCTTT. Translating it yields CASSQEVRGPTEAFF.

V gene TRBV5-1 combines with J gene TRBJ2-7, with D perhaps matching TRBD2 (6 bases). The CDR3 is 15 amino acids. Germline V gene data show CDR1 as SGHRS and CDR2 as YFSETQ. Trimming cost V 2 bases and J 3 bases, with 15 bases left between them. The CDR3 coding sequence is TGCGCCAGCAGCTTAGGAGCCGGGAGCTACTACGAGCAGTACTTC. Residues: CASSLGAGSYYEQYF.

This sequence joins TRBV4-2 and TRBJ2-3, with 10 bases matching TRBD2. In germline, CDR1 is LGHNA, CDR2 YNFKEQ. The ends lost 8 bases at V and 6 bases at J; junction bases unmatched: 17. The length of the CDR3 is 17 residues. The CDR3 is CASSPRSSGGTGDTQYF. For the CDR3, the DNA is TGTGCCAGCTCCCCCAGGTCTAGCGGGGGAACAGGGGATACGCAGTATTTT.

This clonotype occurred a few times. The chain combines TRBV12-3 or TRBV12-4 with TRBJ1-5; D perhaps matches TRBD1 (5 bases). Trimming shortened V by 7 bases and J by 1 base, and 14 bases separated the two germline ends. The CDR3 extends over 15 amino acids. The CDR3 sequence: CASTPGPGSNQPQHF. The CDR3, as DNA: TGTGCCAGCACCCCGGGACCAGGGAGCAATCAGCCCCAGCATTTT.

This clonotype has only a few counts. The chain couples TRBV10-1 to TRBJ2-1, with D possibly called TRBD1 or TRBD2 (5 bases each). The length of the CDR3 is 14 residues. Germline CDR1 and CDR2: WNHNN and SYGVQD (reference sequence). V was clipped by 2 bases and J by 8 bases, with 13 bases between them. In DNA, the CDR3 is TGCGCCAGCAGTGAGGGACACGGGGTCCATGAGCAGTTCTTC. It translates to CASSEGHGVHEQFF.

This clonotype occurred a few times. This sequence joins TRBV29-1 and TRBJ2-3; TRBD1 agrees at 8 bases. From germline, CDR1 is SQVTM and CDR2 ANQGSEA. V gave up 5 bases and J gave up 7 bases; unmatched junction bases: 8. The CDR3 loop spans 13 amino acids. CDR3 sequence (DNA): TGCAGCGTTCGTTCAGGGGGCGGCAATACGCAGTATTTT. Translated: CSVRSGGGNTQYF.

This clonotype has a handful of counts. The chain recombines TRBV20-1 with TRBJ2-2, with D possibly matching TRBD2 (6 bases). This CDR3 is built from 12 residues. CDR1 and CDR2 (germline): DFQATT, SNEGSKA (reference sequence). Here the CDR3 DNA reads TGCAGCGGGGGTCTTAACACCGGGGAGCTGTTTTTT. Amino acids: CSGGLNTGELFF.

This clonotype has a handful of counts. The chain joins TRBV27 to TRBJ1-1; the D is unclear. The V gene's germline CDR1 is MNHEY and CDR2 SMNVEV (reference sequence). Trimming took 3 bases from V and 4 from J, leaving 24 bases between them. The CDR3 covers 18 residues. CDR3 sequence: CASSFFFPLAEKGTEAFF. The CDR3 bases are TGTGCCAGCAGTTTTTTCTTCCCCCTAGCGGAGAAGGGCACTGAAGCTTTCTTT.

This clonotype was seen only a few times. Sequence at one end of the junction differs from germline and may be a read error. The rearrangement joins TRBV6-1 to TRBJ2-2, with D perhaps TRBD2 (5 bases). CDR3 length equals 14 residues. Germline lookup yields CDR1 MNHNS and CDR2 SASEGT. CDR3 in DNA: TGTGCCAGCCGTGAGGGTGGTCGGGGAAGGGAGCTGTTTTTT. It codes for CASREGGRGRELFF.

The chain has TRBV13 and TRBJ2-1; D unclear. Germline CDR1 PRHDT, CDR2 FYEKMQ (reference sequence). The V end lost 5 bases, the J end lost 8 bases, and 13 bases lay between the germline ends. The CDR3 has 13 residues. CDR3 protein: CASSDLLGDEQFF. The CDR3 region has the DNA TGTGCCAGCAGCGACCTACTGGGCGATGAGCAGTTCTTC.

This chain links TRBV30 with TRBJ2-3; 7 positions agree with TRBD1. V gave up 7 bases and J gave up 2 bases; unmatched junction bases: 9. The CDR3 sequence is 14 residues long. Per the germline V gene, CDR1 is GTSNPN and CDR2 is SVGIG (reference sequence). CDR3 sequence reads: CAYRRDRDTDTQYF. Here the CDR3 DNA reads TGTGCCTACCGCCGGGACAGAGACACAGATACGCAGTATTTT.